This TCR beta chain was documented in a study of post-analysis software for immune sequencing data. The germline V gene has CDR1 SGHRS and CDR2 YFSETQ. Between the trimmed V and J ends, which lost 0 bases and 9 bases, there was a span of 19 bases. This CDR3 spans 15 amino acids. To note about this clonotype: The antigen is undetermined.

Built from TCR beta cDNA, the libraries had unique molecular identifiers in them. TCRdb ran MiXCR on the PCR reads and lists one entry per CDR3 protein. The sample holds about 500,000 distinct CDR3 sequences; roughly 45% are singletons and the top ten take around 10%. Study observations and caveats: About five TRBV segments were more frequent in patients than controls; TRBV5-6, TRBV5-1 and TRBV20-1 belonged to this group.

The source of this sequence is a girl aged 10 to 17 with multiple sclerosis. The gene calls are TRBV5-1 and TRBJ2-7; a possible D gene is TRBD2 (5 bases). Sequences were obtained from blood. CDR3 sequence (DNA): TGCGCCAGCAGCTTGGATCTCGTTGAGGGTGCCGGGCAGTACTTC. This gives the protein CASSLDLVEGAGQYF.